Each of the 22 T cell receptor beta chains below was sequenced from the same sample in a study of CD8 T cells in Susac syndrome. cDNA came from around 0.54 to 1 ug RNA primed by random hexamers. TCRdb re-called the immunoSEQ multiplex PCR reads through MiXCR, storing one row per CDR3 protein. The data contain about 180,000 distinct CDR3 sequences, roughly 94% of them seen just once; the ten biggest clones take up 0.095% to 0.13%. The source material was CD4+ T cells from PBMCs. The receptors were gathered from a human donor with Susac syndrome.

The chain joins TRBV25-1 to TRBJ2-2, with 9 bases lining up with TRBD1. The germline CDR1 and CDR2 sequences are MGHDK and SYGVNS. CDR3 length: 18 residues. Trimming cost V 2 bases and J 4 bases; bases outside gene matches: 11. The CDR3 region is CASSEATGTGGLTGELFF. The CDR3 DNA sequence: TGTGCCAGCAGTGAAGCCACCGGTACAGGGGGCCTCACCGGGGAGCTGTTTTTT.

V usage is TRBV6-5 and J usage is TRBJ2-4; D call uncertain. Germline V CDR1 and CDR2: MNHEY, SVGAGI. The CDR3 has 16 residues. Trimming removed 0 bases from V and 4 bases from J, with 13 bases in between. This chain's CDR3 is CASSYSAGGSKNIQYF. The CDR3 DNA reads as TGTGCCAGCAGTTACTCGGCAGGCGGTTCAAAAAACATTCAGTACTTC.

This chain uses TRBV2 with TRBJ2-3, with TRBD1 identical over 9 bases. J gave up 14 bases and V 8 bases, and 17 bases lay outside the gene matches. Germline V gene data show CDR1 as SNHLY and CDR2 as FYNNEI. This CDR3 is 14 amino acids long. The CDR3 loop reads CASGRQGVAQPPYF. The CDR3 DNA reads TGTGCCAGCGGCCGACAGGGGGTTGCACAGCCCCCGTATTTT.

The rearrangement joins TRBV28 to TRBJ1-1; D ambiguous. CDR1 and CDR2 from the germline V gene are MDHEN and SYDVKM. V was shortened by 2 bases and J by 7 bases, with 5 bases between the two germline ends. This CDR3 is built from 11 residues. The CDR3 nucleotides are TGTGCCAGCAGTTTAAGGCATGAAGCTTTCTTT. Translation: CASSLRHEAFF.

In its sample, this clonotype was seen once. CDR3 nucleotide sequence: TGTGCCACCAGTGACACAACAGGGGGGGCGGATACGCAGTATTTT. Protein product: CATSDTTGGADTQYF. This chain uses TRBV24-1 with TRBJ2-3, with D possibly TRBD1 on 8 matching bases. V lost 4 bases and J lost 6, with 16 bases in between. The CDR3 is 15 amino acids. Germline V lookup: CDR1 KGHDR, CDR2 SFDVKD.

The chain is built from TRBV3-1 and TRBJ2-2; D ambiguous. V was trimmed by 4 bases and J by 1 base, leaving 10 bases between them. Germline V lookup: CDR1 LGHDT, CDR2 YNNKEL (reference sequence). The CDR3 totals 15 residues. The CDR3 loop reads CASSLEAGNTGELFF. The CDR3 bases are TGTGCCAGCAGCCTTGAGGCCGGGAACACCGGGGAGCTGTTTTTT.

The table lists this clonotype with a count of one. The rearrangement links TRBV6-5 to TRBJ2-7; 7 nucleotides line up with TRBD2. The CDR3 is made up of 11 amino acids. J was trimmed by 7 bases and V by 10 bases; bases with no gene match: 7. The germline V gene has CDR1 MNHEY and CDR2 SVGAGI. CDR3 in DNA: TGTGCCACCCAGGGAGGGCCGGAGCAGTACTTC. Protein sequence: CATQGGPEQYF.

This sequence joins TRBV5-1 and TRBJ1-6; the D gene is possibly TRBD1 (6 bases). The germline V gene has CDR1 SGHRS and CDR2 YFSETQ. The CDR3 contains 13 residues. Trimming took off 3 bases at V and 11 bases at J, with 12 bases between the two ends. CDR3 loop: CASSSGTTAPLHF. CDR3 nucleotide sequence: TGCGCCAGCAGCTCTGGGACAACAGCACCCCTCCACTTT.

V gene TRBV4-3 combines with J gene TRBJ2-5; D might be TRBD2 (6 bases). The CDR3 spans 14 residues. Germline loops: CDR1 LGHNA, CDR2 YSLEER. V was cut by 0 bases and J by 2 bases, with 7 bases left in between. The CDR3 protein is CASSQDGLQETQYF. The CDR3 bases are TGCGCCAGCAGCCAAGACGGACTACAAGAGACCCAGTACTTC.

The gene calls are TRBV20-1 and TRBJ1-6; no clear D. The CDR3 extends over 16 amino acids. CDR1 and CDR2 (germline): DFQATT, SNEGSKA (reference sequence). Trimming shortened V by 0 bases and J by 7 bases, and 16 bases separated the two germline ends. CDR3 in DNA: TGCAGTGCTAGAGATCCGGGAAAAACGCTAAATTCACCCCTCCACTTT. Translating it yields CSARDPGKTLNSPLHF.

The rearrangement links TRBV11-2 to TRBJ2-5; 11 bases are shared with TRBD1. The V and J ends lost 7 bases and 2 bases, in that order; junction bases with no gene match: 6. The CDR3 extends over 15 amino acids. Germline values: CDR1 SGHAT, CDR2 FQNNGV. The CDR3 DNA sequence: TGTGCCAGCACCCGCGGGACAGGGGGACAAGAGACCCAGTACTTC. It encodes CASTRGTGGQETQYF.

The chain has TRBV30 and TRBJ2-7; 8 nucleotides agree with TRBD2. V dropped 4 bases and J dropped 2; count of bases not matched to a gene: 4. CDR3 size: 13 residues. Germline CDR1 reads GTSNPN; CDR2 reads SVGIG (reference sequence). CDR3 loop: CAWTRGGTYEQYF. In DNA form, the CDR3 reads TGTGCCTGGACCCGCGGGGGGACCTACGAGCAGTACTTC.

V is TRBV18 and J is TRBJ2-1, with 8 bases lining up with TRBD1. CDR1 is KGHSH and CDR2 is LQKENI in the germline V gene. This CDR3 spans 14 amino acids. V dropped 2 bases and J dropped 8; count of bases not matched to a gene: 5. CDR3 region: CASSPAGQDHEQFF. The CDR3 coding sequence is TGTGCCAGCTCACCAGCGGGACAGGACCATGAGCAGTTCTTC.

The chain couples TRBV2 to TRBJ2-7, with TRBD1 identical over 8 bases. CDR3 length: 13 amino acids. With 7 bases clipped from V and 5 bases from J, the junction kept 7 bases outside the gene matches. Germline assignment: CDR1 SNHLY and CDR2 FYNNEI. The CDR3 here is CASMEDRDHEQYF. CDR3 DNA: TGTGCCAGCATGGAGGACAGGGACCACGAGCAGTACTTC.

This clonotype appeared once. The chain joins TRBV5-6 to TRBJ2-6, with no clear D. This CDR3 spans 17 amino acids. The germline gives CDR1 SGHDT, CDR2 YYEEEE. With 0 bases removed from V and 0 bases from J, the gap between germline ends came to 10 bases. The CDR3 DNA is TGTGCCAGCAGCTTGGTGGTAATGATCTCTGGGGCCAACGTCCTGACTTTC. Its protein is CASSLVVMISGANVLTF.

This sequence joins TRBV20-1 and TRBJ1-5; D perhaps matches TRBD1 (5 bases). The CDR3 has 16 residues. Trimming took off 0 bases at V and 0 bases at J, with 12 bases between the two ends. In germline, CDR1 is DFQATT, CDR2 SNEGSKA (reference sequence). CDR3 sequence: CSARDGGSYSNQPQHF. CDR3 DNA sequence: TGCAGTGCTAGAGATGGGGGTTCGTATAGCAATCAGCCCCAGCATTTT.

For the CDR3, the DNA is TGTGCCAGCAGATTGGGGACTAGCGGAGTACGCACAGATACGCAGTATTTT. Translation: CASRLGTSGVRTDTQYF. The chain uses TRBV12-3 or TRBV12-4 and TRBJ2-3; 11 positions match TRBD2. V lost 6 bases and J lost 1; bases outside the gene matches: 9. This CDR3 is built from 17 residues.

V usage is TRBV28 and J usage is TRBJ1-2, with 7 bases matching TRBD1. Trimming took 5 bases from V and 10 from J; bases not matched to a gene: 10. CDR3 length: 13 amino acids. Germline V gene sequence: CDR1 MDHEN, CDR2 SYDVKM. The chain's CDR3 is CASSGQDLWAYTF. As DNA, the CDR3 is TGTGCCAGCAGTGGACAGGACCTTTGGGCCTACACCTTC.

The rearrangement uses TRBV10-2 and TRBJ2-5; possible D gene TRBD1, 6 bases. Germline loops: CDR1 WSHSY, CDR2 SAAADI. The V gene lost 3 bases and the J gene lost 4 bases, with 9 bases spanning the gap. The CDR3 loop spans 13 amino acids. This chain's CDR3 is CASSDPGVETQYF. The DNA for the CDR3 is TGCGCCAGCAGTGACCCAGGGGTAGAGACCCAGTACTTC.

The chain links TRBV12-3 or TRBV12-4 to TRBJ2-1; 8 bases are shared with TRBD2. Trimming cost V 6 bases and J 2 bases; bases outside gene matches: 6. The CDR3 runs 15 residues. CDR3 DNA sequence: TGTGCCAGCAGACGCACTAGCGGCCCCTACAATGAGCAGTTCTTC. Translated, it gives CASRRTSGPYNEQFF.

V gene TRBV6-2 or TRBV6-3 combines with J gene TRBJ1-6, with D perhaps matching TRBD1 (6 bases). The germline V and J ends were trimmed by 5 bases and 8 bases, with 13 bases remaining between them. The germline V gene encodes CDR1 MNHEY and CDR2 SVGEGT. The CDR3 consists of 14 residues. This chain's CDR3 is CASSPQGGHSPLHF. The DNA of the CDR3 is TGTGCCAGCAGTCCACAGGGAGGGCATTCACCCCTCCACTTT.

The genes are TRBV19 and TRBJ1-1, with D unresolved. Trimming shortened V by 3 bases and J by 11 bases, and 13 bases separated the two germline ends. The CDR3 spans 12 residues. Per the germline V gene, CDR1 is LNHDA and CDR2 is SQIVND (reference sequence). This chain's CDR3 is CASSMLAGNAFF. The CDR3 nucleotides read TGTGCCAGTAGTATGTTGGCAGGTAATGCTTTCTTT. The entire variable domain, with the rest obtained from reference TRBV19 and TRBJ1-1, is as follows: DGGITQSPKYLFRKEGQNVTLSCEQNLNHDAMYWYRQDPGQGLRLIYYSQIVNDFQKGDIAEGYSVSREKKESFPLTVTSAQKNPTAFYLCASSMLAGNAFFGQGTRLTVV.